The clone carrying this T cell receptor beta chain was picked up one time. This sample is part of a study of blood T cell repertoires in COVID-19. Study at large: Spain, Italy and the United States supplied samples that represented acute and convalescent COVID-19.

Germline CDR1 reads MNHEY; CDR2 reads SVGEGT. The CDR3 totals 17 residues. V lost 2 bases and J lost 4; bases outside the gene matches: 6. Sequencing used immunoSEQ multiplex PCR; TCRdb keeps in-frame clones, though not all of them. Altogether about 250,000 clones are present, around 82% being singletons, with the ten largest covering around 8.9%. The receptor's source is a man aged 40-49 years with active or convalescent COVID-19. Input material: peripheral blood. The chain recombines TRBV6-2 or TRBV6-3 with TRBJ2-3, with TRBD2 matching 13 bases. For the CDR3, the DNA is TGTGCCAGCAGTTACCCTCGGACTAGCGGGGGTCCAGATACGCAGTATTTT. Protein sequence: CASSYPRTSGGPDTQYF.